The 8 T cell receptor beta chains listed next were all sequenced from one sample in a study of T cell responses to AZD1222 COVID-19 vaccine. Libraries were prepared by immunoSEQ multiplex PCR; TCRdb keeps only in-frame clonotypes and omits some of them. The table lists under 150,000 clones, approximately 85% of them singletons. The material sequenced was peripheral blood, taken on day 0 of AZD1222 vaccination. Receptor source: an adult in good health.

This chain links TRBV20-1 with TRBJ2-7; 7 nucleotides agree with TRBD1. The ends lost 1 base at V and 10 bases at J; junction bases unmatched: 4. There are 11 residues in the CDR3. CDR1 is DFQATT, CDR2 SNEGSKA, per germline (reference sequence). The CDR3 is CSARGGGKQYF. The CDR3 coding sequence is TGCAGTGCTAGAGGAGGGGGCAAACAGTACTTC.

This sequence joins TRBV12-3 or TRBV12-4 and TRBJ1-4, with 8 bases identical to TRBD1. V shed 8 bases and J 4 bases; nucleotides not matched to a gene: 3. The CDR3 has 13 residues. CDR3 loop: CASQDRVNEKLFF. For the CDR3, the DNA is TGTGCCAGCCAGGACAGGGTTAATGAAAAACTGTTTTTT.

V gene TRBV10-2 combines with J gene TRBJ1-3, with D perhaps TRBD1 (6 bases). Trimming pared 3 bases from V and 0 bases from J, leaving 15 bases between. The CDR3 runs to 17 residues. CDR1 is WSHSY and CDR2 is SAAADI in the germline V gene. The CDR3 DNA reads TGCGCCAGCAGTGACTCATCAGGGGATAGCTCTGGAAACACCATATATTTT. It specifies CASSDSSGDSSGNTIYF.

J is TRBJ1-2 and V is TRBV6-5; D may be TRBD1 (5 bases). Germline V CDR1 and CDR2: MNHEY, SVGAGI. The CDR3 has 15 amino acids. Trimming took off 6 bases at V and 0 bases at J, with 14 bases between the two ends. The CDR3 region has the DNA TGTGCCAGCAGCCCCGGGACGGAGACTAACTATGGCTACACCTTC. This sequence encodes CASSPGTETNYGYTF.

The DNA for the CDR3 is TGTGCCAGCAGCTTAGGAGGGTCCTACGAGCAGTACTTC. It specifies CASSLGGSYEQYF. The chain couples TRBV11-3 to TRBJ2-7; weak D call: TRBD2 (5 bases). The germline CDR1 and CDR2 sequences are SGHNT and YENEEA. The CDR3 is made up of 13 amino acids. The V and J ends lost 1 base and 1 base respectively, with 5 bases between them.

This chain connects TRBV7-8 to TRBJ1-5, with a possible D match to TRBD1 (6 bases). V gave up 1 base and J gave up 0 bases, with 19 bases separating them. Germline V CDR1 and CDR2: SGHVS, FQNEAQ. The CDR3 has 19 amino acids. CDR3 sequence: CASSLGTVRGANSNQPQHF. In DNA form, the CDR3 reads TGTGCCAGCAGCTTAGGGACAGTTCGAGGGGCAAATAGCAATCAGCCCCAGCATTTT.

The rearrangement joins TRBV27 to TRBJ1-1; tentatively, D is TRBD1 (5 bases). This CDR3 contains 15 residues. Germline V gene lookup returns CDR1 MNHEY and CDR2 SMNVEV (reference sequence). V was clipped by 0 bases and J by 1 base, with 9 bases between them. CDR3 coding DNA: TGTGCCAGCAGTTTATCGACAGCGAAGAACACTGAAGCTTTCTTT. Protein product: CASSLSTAKNTEAFF.

The DNA for the CDR3 is TGTGCCAGCAGCTATTCCAGGGATGTAGGCTACACCTTC. Translated, it gives CASSYSRDVGYTF. The chain couples TRBV7-9 to TRBJ1-2; D might be TRBD1 (5 bases). Germline assignment: CDR1 SEHNR and CDR2 FQNEAQ (reference sequence). V lost 4 bases and J lost 8, with 14 bases in between. The CDR3 consists of 13 residues.